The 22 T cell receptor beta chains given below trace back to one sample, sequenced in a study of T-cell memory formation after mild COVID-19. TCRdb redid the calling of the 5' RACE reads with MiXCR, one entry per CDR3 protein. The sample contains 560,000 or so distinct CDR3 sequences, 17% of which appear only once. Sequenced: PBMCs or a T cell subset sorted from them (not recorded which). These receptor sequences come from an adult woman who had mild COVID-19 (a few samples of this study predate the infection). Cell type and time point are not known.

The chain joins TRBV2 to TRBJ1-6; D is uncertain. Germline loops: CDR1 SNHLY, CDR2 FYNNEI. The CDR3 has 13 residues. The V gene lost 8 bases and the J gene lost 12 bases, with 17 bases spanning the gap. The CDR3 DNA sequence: TGTGCCAGCGTGGGTCATGCCCGGCAACCCCTCCACTTT. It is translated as CASVGHARQPLHF.

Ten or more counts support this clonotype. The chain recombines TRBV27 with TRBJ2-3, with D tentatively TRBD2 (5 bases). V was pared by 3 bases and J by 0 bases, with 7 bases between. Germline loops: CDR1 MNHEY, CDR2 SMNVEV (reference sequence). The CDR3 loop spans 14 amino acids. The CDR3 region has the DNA TGTGCCAGCAGTTTCGGGGTAAGCACAGATACGCAGTATTTT. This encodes CASSFGVSTDTQYF.

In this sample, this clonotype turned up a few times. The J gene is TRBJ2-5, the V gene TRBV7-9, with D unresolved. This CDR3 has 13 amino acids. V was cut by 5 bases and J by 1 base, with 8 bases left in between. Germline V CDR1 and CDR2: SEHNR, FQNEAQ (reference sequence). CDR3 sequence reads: CASSRAPQETQYF. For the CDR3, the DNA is TGTGCCAGCAGCCGAGCGCCCCAAGAGACCCAGTACTTC.

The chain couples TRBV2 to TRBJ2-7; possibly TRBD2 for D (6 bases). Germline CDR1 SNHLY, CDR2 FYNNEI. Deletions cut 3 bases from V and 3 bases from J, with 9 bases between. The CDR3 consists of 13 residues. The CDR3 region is CASSDQGGYEQYF. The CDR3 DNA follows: TGTGCCAGCAGTGATCAGGGAGGCTACGAGCAGTACTTC. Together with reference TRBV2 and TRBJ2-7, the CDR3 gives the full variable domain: EPEVTQTPSHQVTQMGQEVILRCVPISNHLYFYWYRQILGQKVEFLVSFYNNEISEKSEIFDDQFSVERPDGSNFTLKIRSTKLEDSAMYFCASSDQGGYEQYFGPGTRLTVT.

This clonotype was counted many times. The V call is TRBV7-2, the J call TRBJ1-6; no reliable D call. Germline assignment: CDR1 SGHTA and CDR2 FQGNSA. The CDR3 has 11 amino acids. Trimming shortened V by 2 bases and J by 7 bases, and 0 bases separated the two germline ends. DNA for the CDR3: TGTGCCAGCAGCTTAAATTCACCCCTCCACTTT. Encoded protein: CASSLNSPLHF.

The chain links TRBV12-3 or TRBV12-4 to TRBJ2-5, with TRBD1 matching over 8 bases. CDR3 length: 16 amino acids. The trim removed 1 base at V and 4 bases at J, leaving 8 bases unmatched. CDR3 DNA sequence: TGTGCCAGCAGTTTAGGGTGGACAGGGATTGGAGAGACCCAGTACTTC. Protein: CASSLGWTGIGETQYF.

As DNA, the CDR3 is TGTGCCAGCAGCCAAGGGGCAGGGGGTGAACGGAATCAGCCCCAGCATTTT. It is translated as CASSQGAGGERNQPQHF. The gene calls are TRBV3-1 and TRBJ1-5; 7 bases align to TRBD1. CDR3 length: 17 amino acids. V trimming: 1 base; J trimming: 4 bases; junction bases outside the gene matches: 10. Germline CDR1 is LGHDT and CDR2 is YNNKEL (reference sequence).

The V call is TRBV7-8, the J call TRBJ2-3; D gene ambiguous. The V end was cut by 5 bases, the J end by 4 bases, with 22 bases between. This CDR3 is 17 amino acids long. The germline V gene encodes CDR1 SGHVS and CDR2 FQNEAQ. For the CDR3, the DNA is TGTGCCAGCAGCCTATCTTGGGCTATATCAATTTCAGATACGCAGTATTTT. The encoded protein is CASSLSWAISISDTQYF.

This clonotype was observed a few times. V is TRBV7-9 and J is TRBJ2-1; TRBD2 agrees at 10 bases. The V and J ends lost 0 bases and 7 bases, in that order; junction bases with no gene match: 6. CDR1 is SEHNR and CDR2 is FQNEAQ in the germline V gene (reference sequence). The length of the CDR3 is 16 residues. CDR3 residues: CASSLAVAGGGNEQFF. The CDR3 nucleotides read TGTGCCAGCAGCTTAGCGGTAGCGGGAGGAGGAAATGAGCAGTTCTTC.

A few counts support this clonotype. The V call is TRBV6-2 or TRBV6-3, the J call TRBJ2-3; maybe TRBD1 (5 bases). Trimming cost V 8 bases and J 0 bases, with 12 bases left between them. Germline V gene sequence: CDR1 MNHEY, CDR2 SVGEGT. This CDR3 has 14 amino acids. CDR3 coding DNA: TGTGCCAGCCGGACAAGACTTAGCACAGATACGCAGTATTTT. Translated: CASRTRLSTDTQYF.

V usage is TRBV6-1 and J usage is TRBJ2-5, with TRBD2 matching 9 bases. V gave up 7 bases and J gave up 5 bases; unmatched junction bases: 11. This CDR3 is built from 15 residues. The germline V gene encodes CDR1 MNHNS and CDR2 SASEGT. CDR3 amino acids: CASIRSSGVGETQYF. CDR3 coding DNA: TGTGCCAGCATTCGGTCTAGCGGGGTTGGGGAGACCCAGTACTTC.

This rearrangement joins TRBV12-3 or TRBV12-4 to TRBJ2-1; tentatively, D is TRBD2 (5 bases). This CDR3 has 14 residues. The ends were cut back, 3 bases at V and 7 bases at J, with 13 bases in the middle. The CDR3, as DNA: TGTGCCAGCAGTTTGAAACGGGGTAGGAATGAGCAGTTCTTC. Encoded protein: CASSLKRGRNEQFF.

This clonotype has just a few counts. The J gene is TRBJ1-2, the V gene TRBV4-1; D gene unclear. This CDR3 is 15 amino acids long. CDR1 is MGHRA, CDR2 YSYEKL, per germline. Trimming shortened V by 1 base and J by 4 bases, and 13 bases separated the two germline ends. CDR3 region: CASSQGGGPLYGYTF. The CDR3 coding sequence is TGCGCCAGCAGCCAAGGTGGAGGCCCCCTCTATGGCTACACCTTC.

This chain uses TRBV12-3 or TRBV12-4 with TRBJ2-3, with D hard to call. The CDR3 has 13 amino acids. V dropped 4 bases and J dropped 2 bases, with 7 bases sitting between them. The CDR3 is CASSSGHTDTQYF. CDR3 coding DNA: TGTGCCAGCAGTTCGGGCCACACAGATACGCAGTATTTT.

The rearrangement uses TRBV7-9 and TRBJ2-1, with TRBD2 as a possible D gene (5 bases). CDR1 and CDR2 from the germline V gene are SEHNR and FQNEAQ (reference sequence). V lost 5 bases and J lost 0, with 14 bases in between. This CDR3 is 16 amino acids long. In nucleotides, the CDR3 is TGTGCCAGCAGCACGACGGGGTCAAGCTCCTACAATGAGCAGTTCTTC. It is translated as CASSTTGSSSYNEQFF.

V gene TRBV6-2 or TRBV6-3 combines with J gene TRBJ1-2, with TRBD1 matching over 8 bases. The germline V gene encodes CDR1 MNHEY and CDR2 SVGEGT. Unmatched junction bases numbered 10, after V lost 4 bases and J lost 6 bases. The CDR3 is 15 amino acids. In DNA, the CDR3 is TGTGCCAGCAGTTTATTCGGACAGGGCGGTAATGGCTACACCTTC. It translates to CASSLFGQGGNGYTF.

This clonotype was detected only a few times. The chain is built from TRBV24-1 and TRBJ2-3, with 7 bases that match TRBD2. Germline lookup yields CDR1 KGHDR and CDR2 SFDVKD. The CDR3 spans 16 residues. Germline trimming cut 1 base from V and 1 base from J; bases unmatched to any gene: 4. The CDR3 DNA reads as TGTGCCACCAGTGATTTAGGTGGGGGGGGCACAGATACGCAGTATTTT. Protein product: CATSDLGGGGTDTQYF.

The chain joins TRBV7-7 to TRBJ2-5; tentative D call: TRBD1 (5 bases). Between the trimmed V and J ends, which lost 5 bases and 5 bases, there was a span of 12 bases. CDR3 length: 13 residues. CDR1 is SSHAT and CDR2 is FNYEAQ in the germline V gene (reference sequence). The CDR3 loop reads CASSLLGQETQYF. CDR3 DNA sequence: TGTGCCAGCAGCCTGTTGGGGCAGGAGACCCAGTACTTC.

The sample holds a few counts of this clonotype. CDR3 in amino acids: CSAGGGVGGDTQYF. CDR3 DNA: TGCAGCGCTGGCGGGGGGGTCGGGGGAGATACGCAGTATTTT. The J gene is TRBJ2-3, the V gene TRBV29-1; 9 bases agree with TRBD2. The CDR3 totals 14 residues. Germline V lookup: CDR1 SQVTM, CDR2 ANQGSEA. The junction had 10 bases not matched to a gene; V was cut back by 7 bases and J by 5 bases.

In DNA, the CDR3 is TGTGCCAGCAGTTATATTGGAAAGGGGAAAGGGACCGGGGAGCTGTTTTTT. It encodes CASSYIGKGKGTGELFF. The rearrangement uses TRBV6-2 or TRBV6-3 and TRBJ2-2; perhaps TRBD1 as D (5 bases). Germline CDR1 and CDR2: MNHEY and SVGEGT. CDR3 length equals 17 residues. Between the trimmed V and J ends, which lost 3 bases and 5 bases, there was a span of 19 bases.

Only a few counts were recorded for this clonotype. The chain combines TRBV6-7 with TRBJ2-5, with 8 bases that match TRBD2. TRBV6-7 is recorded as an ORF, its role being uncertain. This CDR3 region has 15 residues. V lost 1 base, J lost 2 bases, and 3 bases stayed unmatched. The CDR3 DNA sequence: TGTGCCAGCAGTTACTGCGGGGGGTCTCAAGAGACCCAGTACTTC. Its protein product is CASSYCGGSQETQYF.

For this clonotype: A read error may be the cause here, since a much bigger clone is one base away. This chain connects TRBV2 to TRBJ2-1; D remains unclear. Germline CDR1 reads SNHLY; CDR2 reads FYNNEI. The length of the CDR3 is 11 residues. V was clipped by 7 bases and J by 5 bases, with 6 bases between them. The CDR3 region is CASNLDNEQFF. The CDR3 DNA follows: TGTGCCAGCAACTTGGACAATGAGCAGTTCTTC.